The entry below gives a single TCR beta chain sequence along with its context. The method was immunoSEQ multiplex PCR; TCRdb's version includes in-frame clones alone and lacks a portion of them. Found here are about 110,000 clones, around 85% of them singletons; the top ten hold approximately 6.6%. This CDR3 contains 14 residues. Germline assignment: CDR1 MRHNA and CDR2 SNTAGT. V shed 5 bases, J shed 4 bases, and the junction held 5 bases outside the gene matches. The source of the sample is a study of T cell responses to AZD1222 COVID-19 vaccine. The specimen was peripheral blood, collected on day 0 of AZD1222 vaccination. This TCR was sampled from an adult in good health. This sequence joins TRBV6-4 and TRBJ2-1, with 7 positions matching TRBD2. The chain's CDR3 is CASSRSGVYNEQFF. The DNA for the CDR3 is TGTGCCAGCAGTAGAAGCGGGGTTTACAATGAGCAGTTCTTC.